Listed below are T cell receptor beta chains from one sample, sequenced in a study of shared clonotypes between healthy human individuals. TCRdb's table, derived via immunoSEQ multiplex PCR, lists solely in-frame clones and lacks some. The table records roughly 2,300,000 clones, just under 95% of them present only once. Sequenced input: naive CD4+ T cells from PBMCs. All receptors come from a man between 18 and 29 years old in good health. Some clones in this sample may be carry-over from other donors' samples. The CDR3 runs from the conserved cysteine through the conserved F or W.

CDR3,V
CSQTGNTEAFF,TRBV20-1
CSAPGTYEQYF,TRBV20-1
CASSIAGTSRYEQYF,TRBV27
CASSPVLGENTEAFF,TRBV18
CASSHRTLRDQPQHF,TRBV19
CASSRQGSGANVLTF,TRBV19
CASSPDTSNQPQHF,TRBV28
CASSIPRGSNTEAFF,TRBV28
CASSLLTSGVRDTQYF,TRBV7-2
CASSRQGPYNEQFF,TRBV19
CASSTRQGVSGNTIYF,TRBV19
CAASTLGNTEAFF,TRBV10-3
CASSLALTTSTDTQYF,TRBV7-2
CASSLAGLGNTIYF,TRBV28